The 29 T cell receptor beta chains listed next were all sequenced from one sample in a study of CD8 T cells in Susac syndrome. Random hexamers primed reverse transcription of about 0.5 to 1 ug RNA. Via MiXCR, TCRdb re-called the immunoSEQ multiplex PCR reads, giving one row per CDR3 protein. The sample includes under 200,000 distinct CDR3 sequences, roughly 95% of them seen just once. Sequencing was performed on CD4+ T cells from PBMCs. The receptors originated from a human donor with Susac syndrome.

This clonotype was detected once. The V call is TRBV12-3 or TRBV12-4, the J call TRBJ1-2; TRBD1 might be the D (5 bases). The CDR3 loop spans 15 amino acids. V was shortened by 2 bases and J by 6 bases, with 16 bases between the two germline ends. The CDR3 sequence: CASSLQGWTGNGYTF. The CDR3 coding sequence is TGTGCCAGCAGTTTACAGGGTTGGACGGGAAATGGCTACACCTTC.

The chain joins TRBV15 to TRBJ1-1; D is unresolved. Germline values: CDR1 LNHNV, CDR2 YYDKDF (reference sequence). The CDR3 covers 14 residues. Trimming removed 0 bases at V and 1 base at J, with 6 bases between. The CDR3 DNA follows: TGTGCCACCAGCAGAGATATTACGAACACTGAAGCTTTCTTT. It codes for CATSRDITNTEAFF. Supplemented by reference TRBV15 and TRBJ1-1, the full variable domain reads DAMVIQNPRYQVTQFGKPVTLSCSQTLNHNVMYWYQQKSSQAPKLLFHYYDKDFNNEADTPDNFQSRRPNTSFCFLDIRSPGLGDTAMYLCATSRDITNTEAFFGQGTRLTVV.

J is TRBJ1-1 and V is TRBV19; the D is unclear. Between the trimmed V and J ends, which lost 3 bases and 1 base, there was a span of 9 bases. The CDR3 contains 14 residues. The germline gives CDR1 LNHDA, CDR2 SQIVND (reference sequence). The CDR3 loop reads CASSIGTENTEAFF. For the CDR3, the DNA is TGTGCCAGTAGTATCGGTACAGAGAACACTGAAGCTTTCTTT.

This sequence joins TRBV29-1 and TRBJ2-5; a possible D gene is TRBD2 (5 bases). Trimming removed 8 bases from V and 5 bases from J, with 12 bases in between. The CDR3 is 11 residues long. Germline-derived CDR1 and CDR2 are SQVTM and ANQGSEA. The CDR3 reads CSLRVAETQYF. In DNA form, the CDR3 reads TGCAGCCTGAGGGTAGCCGAGACCCAGTACTTC.

V gene TRBV10-3 combines with J gene TRBJ2-7, with unresolved D. The germline gives CDR1 ENHRY, CDR2 SYGVKD. This CDR3 spans 12 amino acids. V was shortened by 0 bases and J by 1 base, with 1 base between the two germline ends. The CDR3 sequence: CAISESSYEQYF. In DNA form, the CDR3 reads TGTGCCATCAGTGAGTCTTCCTACGAGCAGTACTTC.

This chain uses TRBV14 with TRBJ1-2; 10 bases agree with TRBD1. The CDR3 contains 14 residues. V lost 1 base, J lost 7 bases, and 3 bases stayed unmatched. The V gene's germline CDR1 is SGHDN and CDR2 FVKESK. CDR3 loop: CASSQVGDRGGYTF. The CDR3 nucleotides are TGTGCCAGCAGCCAAGTGGGGGACAGGGGTGGCTACACCTTC.

This sequence joins TRBV3-1 and TRBJ1-2; 12 nucleotides agree with TRBD1. CDR1 is LGHDT, CDR2 YNNKEL, per germline (reference sequence). The CDR3 extends over 15 amino acids. The trim removed 3 bases at V and 8 bases at J, leaving 7 bases unmatched. The CDR3 bases are TGTGCCAGCAGCCAGGGGACAGGGGGCACTAAAGGCTACACCTTC. Its translation is CASSQGTGGTKGYTF. Based on the CDR3 plus reference TRBV3-1 and TRBJ1-2, the full variable domain is DTAVSQTPKYLVTQMGNDKSIKCEQNLGHDTMYWYKQDSKKFLKIMFSYNNKELIINETVPNRFSPKSPDKAHLNLHINSLELGDSAVYFCASSQGTGGTKGYTFGSGTRLTVV.

The chain employs TRBV5-4 and TRBJ1-4; the match to TRBD1 covers 7 bases. The CDR3 is made up of 14 amino acids. Trimming cost V 4 bases and J 8 bases; bases outside gene matches: 8. Germline CDR1 reads SGHNT; CDR2 reads YYREEE (reference sequence). CDR3 sequence: CASSPGTEEEKLFF. CDR3 nucleotide sequence: TGTGCCAGCAGCCCGGGGACAGAAGAAGAAAAACTGTTTTTT.

V is TRBV20-1 and J is TRBJ1-5, with D maybe TRBD1 (5 bases). The V end was cut by 5 bases, the J end by 6 bases, with 17 bases between. This CDR3 spans 14 amino acids. Germline lookup yields CDR1 DFQATT and CDR2 SNEGSKA (reference sequence). CDR3 in DNA: TGCAGTGCTCTCCTCGGGGCCGGGAGTCAGCCCCAGCATTTT. Translation: CSALLGAGSQPQHF.

J is TRBJ1-5 and V is TRBV6-5; D unclear. Germline V gene data show CDR1 as MNHEY and CDR2 as SVGAGI. V gave up 4 bases and J gave up 9 bases, with 10 bases separating them. The CDR3 is made up of 12 amino acids. The CDR3 sequence: CASSSRPGPQHF. The CDR3 DNA reads as TGTGCCAGCAGTTCCCGCCCGGGGCCCCAGCATTTT.

V and J are TRBV20-1 and TRBJ1-2, with TRBD1 as a possible D gene (6 bases). CDR1 and CDR2 from the germline V gene are DFQATT and SNEGSKA (reference sequence). The ends were cut back, 7 bases at V and 7 bases at J, with 13 bases in the middle. The CDR3 is 11 residues long. CDR3 protein: CSVSTGPGYTF. DNA of the CDR3: TGCAGTGTATCAACAGGGCCTGGCTACACCTTC.

This rearrangement joins TRBV6-2 or TRBV6-3 to TRBJ2-7; TRBD2 might be the D (6 bases). Germline CDR1 is MNHEY and CDR2 is SVGEGT. The CDR3 runs 15 residues. The V end was cut by 4 bases, the J end by 2 bases, with 15 bases between. The CDR3 spells CASSSALDYPYEQYF. The CDR3 DNA reads as TGTGCCAGCAGTTCAGCCCTGGACTACCCCTACGAGCAGTACTTC.

J is TRBJ2-7 and V is TRBV20-1; TRBD1 matches at 8 bases. Looked up from germline, CDR1 is DFQATT and CDR2 is SNEGSKA (reference sequence). With V trimmed by 6 bases and J by 3 bases, 4 bases remained unmatched. This CDR3 spans 12 amino acids. In DNA form, the CDR3 reads TGCAGTGCGATGGGACAGGACTACGAGCAGTACTTC. Its translation: CSAMGQDYEQYF.

The chain couples TRBV29-1 to TRBJ2-7; D gene uncertain. CDR3 length: 10 amino acids. The V end lost 7 bases, the J end lost 0 bases, and 4 bases lay between the germline ends. Germline-derived CDR1 and CDR2 are SQVTM and ANQGSEA. DNA of the CDR3: TGCAGCGCTGGCTCCTACGAGCAGTACTTC. It translates to CSAGSYEQYF.

The chain couples TRBV7-8 to TRBJ1-2; D not resolved. CDR3 length: 19 residues. With 0 bases removed from V and 4 bases from J, the gap between germline ends came to 24 bases. CDR1 is SGHVS, CDR2 FQNEAQ, per germline. The DNA of the CDR3 is TGTGCCAGCAGCTTAGCCCCCGACGGAGTAAGCCAGGTTACCTATGGCTACACCTTC. This encodes CASSLAPDGVSQVTYGYTF.

The J gene is TRBJ2-4, the V gene TRBV28; a possible D gene is TRBD2 (6 bases). The V gene's germline CDR1 is MDHEN and CDR2 SYDVKM. The CDR3 has 14 residues. V shed 4 bases and J shed 6 bases, with 13 bases lying between them. The CDR3 protein is CASSSRIGGNIQYF. In nucleotides, the CDR3 is TGTGCCAGCAGTTCACGGATCGGGGGAAACATTCAGTACTTC. The full variable domain, with the rest looked up from reference TRBV28 and TRBJ2-4, is DVKVTQSSRYLVKRTGEKVFLECVQDMDHENMFWYRQDPGLGLRLIYFSYDVKMKEKGDIPEGYSVSREKKERFSLILESASTNQTSMYLCASSSRIGGNIQYFGAGTRLSVL.

This clonotype was seen once. The chain uses TRBV7-8 and TRBJ2-1; 12 bases map to TRBD2. This CDR3 region has 14 residues. J gave up 10 bases and V 1 base, and 2 bases lay outside the gene matches. Germline lookup yields CDR1 SGHVS and CDR2 FQNEAQ. CDR3 bases: TGTGCCAGCAGCTTAGGACTAGCGGGGGTGGAGCAGTTCTTC. It encodes CASSLGLAGVEQFF.

This chain links TRBV7-2 with TRBJ1-2; D gene ambiguous. Germline CDR1 SGHTA, CDR2 FQGNSA. The CDR3 has 12 residues. V lost 5 bases and J 13 bases, leaving 17 bases between the germline ends. The CDR3 bases are TGTGCCAGCAGCGGCGTCTCGCTCGGTGGCACCTTC. It encodes CASSGVSLGGTF.

The rearrangement links TRBV7-9 to TRBJ1-1; possible D gene TRBD1, 5 bases. Germline V CDR1 and CDR2: SEHNR, FQNEAQ (reference sequence). The CDR3 is made up of 15 amino acids. The V gene lost 5 bases and the J gene lost 7 bases, with 20 bases spanning the gap. The CDR3 DNA reads as TGTGCCAGCAGCCCGGCCCGGGGTGGGGCCAATGAAGCTTTCTTT. This codes for CASSPARGGANEAFF.

The chain's CDR3 is CASSLPAPAGGYTF. DNA for the CDR3: TGTGCCAGCAGTTTACCTGCCCCCGCGGGAGGCTACACCTTC. This chain links TRBV28 with TRBJ1-2; D gene uncertain. V lost 2 bases and J 8 bases, leaving 15 bases between the germline ends. The CDR3 consists of 14 residues. CDR1 is MDHEN and CDR2 is SYDVKM in the germline V gene.

The gene calls are TRBV5-1 and TRBJ1-5, with 7 bases lining up with TRBD1. Germline loops: CDR1 SGHRS, CDR2 YFSETQ. V was clipped by 0 bases and J by 4 bases; unmatched bases: 4. This CDR3 has 15 residues. The CDR3 DNA follows: TGCGCCAGCAGCTTGGGCGGACAGGTTAATCAGCCCCAGCATTTT. Its protein product is CASSLGGQVNQPQHF.

The chain couples TRBV3-1 to TRBJ2-5; D possibly uses TRBD1 or TRBD2 (6 bases each). This CDR3 is 15 amino acids long. Per the germline V gene, CDR1 is LGHDT and CDR2 is YNNKEL (reference sequence). The ends were cut back, 4 bases at V and 5 bases at J, with 17 bases in the middle. This CDR3 is CASSRWWGAEETQYF. DNA for the CDR3: TGTGCCAGCAGCCGGTGGTGGGGGGCCGAGGAGACCCAGTACTTC.

This rearrangement joins TRBV27 to TRBJ2-4; no clear D. V was cut by 4 bases and J by 6 bases, with 7 bases left in between. Germline CDR1 reads MNHEY; CDR2 reads SMNVEV (reference sequence). This CDR3 has 12 amino acids. The CDR3 region has the DNA TGTGCCAGCAGTTCGACCGGAAACATTCAGTACTTC. Protein sequence: CASSSTGNIQYF.

J is TRBJ2-4 and V is TRBV30; 10 bases line up with TRBD2. Germline V CDR1 and CDR2: GTSNPN, SVGIG (reference sequence). Trimming at V came to 5 bases and at J to 3 bases, leaving 10 bases not matched to a gene. This CDR3 has 16 amino acids. CDR3 in amino acids: CAWARRAGGYKNIQYF. Written as DNA, the CDR3 is TGTGCCTGGGCCAGGAGAGCGGGAGGGTACAAAAACATTCAGTACTTC.

The chain carries TRBV20-1 and TRBJ2-7; D is ambiguous. V lost 6 bases and J 4 bases, leaving 13 bases between the germline ends. The CDR3 consists of 12 residues. Germline V CDR1 and CDR2: DFQATT, SNEGSKA (reference sequence). CDR3 protein: CSASGPHYEQYF. The CDR3 nucleotides read TGCAGTGCGTCCGGGCCGCATTACGAGCAGTACTTC.

This clonotype was found once. The genes are TRBV13 and TRBJ1-1; no firm D call. The CDR3 is made up of 15 amino acids. V lost 5 bases and J lost 0, with 13 bases in between. The V gene's germline CDR1 is PRHDT and CDR2 FYEKMQ (reference sequence). CDR3 DNA: TGTGCCAGCAGCATCAAGGACCGCATGAACACTGAAGCTTTCTTT. This encodes CASSIKDRMNTEAFF.

This clonotype was seen just once. The rearrangement uses TRBV12-3 or TRBV12-4 and TRBJ2-1; no definite D call. The CDR3 is 12 amino acids. V was shortened by 3 bases and J by 10 bases, with 10 bases between the two germline ends. DNA of the CDR3: TGTGCCAGCAGTTTGTACATGGACGAGCAGTTCTTC. Its protein product is CASSLYMDEQFF.

This clonotype has only one observation. The chain carries TRBV5-4 and TRBJ2-3, with 9 bases matching TRBD1. This CDR3 spans 19 amino acids. Germline CDR1 SGHNT, CDR2 YYREEE (reference sequence). Trimming took 0 bases from V and 0 from J; bases not matched to a gene: 11. The CDR3: CASSLEGTGLRPSTDTQYF. For the CDR3, the DNA is TGTGCCAGCAGCTTGGAGGGGACAGGGCTTCGTCCTAGCACAGATACGCAGTATTTT.

The chain joins TRBV30 to TRBJ1-2, with D unclear. This CDR3 is 14 amino acids long. Trimming shortened V by 2 bases and J by 4 bases, and 14 bases separated the two germline ends. The germline gives CDR1 GTSNPN, CDR2 SVGIG (reference sequence). The CDR3 sequence is CAWSRGWNTYGYTF. Here the CDR3 DNA reads TGTGCCTGGAGTCGGGGTTGGAACACCTATGGCTACACCTTC.